Each of the 22 T cell receptor beta chains below was sequenced from the same sample in a study of regulatory T cells in long-lasting Graves disease. Time point: newly diagnosed GD, antithyroid drugs for less than 3 months. After RNA was extracted from PBMCs, the TCR library was made from it. Assembly of TCR beta libraries relied on iRepertoire HTBI primers together with Arm-PCR of CDR3 regions. TCRdb processed the multiplex PCR reads anew with MiXCR; each CDR3 protein has one entry. Of roughly 250,000 distinct CDR3 sequences listed, approximately 18% were seen once; the top ten hold about 15%. This sample was also put to use in a study of T cells in Graves' hyperthyroidism and ophthalmopathy.

Sequenced material: peripheral blood mononuclear cells (PBMCs), taken at new diagnosis, from a patient treated with antithyroid drugs. These receptors were obtained from a woman in her 30s with Graves disease.

The sample holds many counts of this clonotype. The chain recombines TRBV7-8 with TRBJ2-7; 12 nucleotides line up with TRBD1. The CDR3 consists of 16 residues. J gave up 2 bases and V 5 bases, and 7 bases lay outside the gene matches. Germline CDR1 reads SGHVS; CDR2 reads FQNEAQ. The CDR3 loop reads CASSPQGQGATYEQYF. The CDR3 nucleotides are TGTGCCAGCAGCCCCCAGGGACAGGGGGCGACCTACGAGCAGTACTTC. The variable domain in full, completed from reference TRBV7-8 and TRBJ2-7, reads GAGVSQSPRYKVAKRGQDVALRCDPISGHVSLFWYQQALGQGPEFLTYFQNEAQLDKSGLPSDRFFAERPEGSVSTLKIQRTQQEDSAVYLCASSPQGQGATYEQYFGPGTRLTVT.

This clonotype was detected ten times or more. The chain uses TRBV6-2 or TRBV6-3 and TRBJ2-1; no definite D call. Trimming cost V 3 bases and J 0 bases, with 12 bases left between them. The CDR3 is 16 amino acids. Germline CDR1 and CDR2: MNHEY and SVGEGT. In nucleotides, the CDR3 is TGTGCCAGCAGTTATACACCGTTTGACTCCTACAATGAGCAGTTCTTC. This encodes CASSYTPFDSYNEQFF.

This clonotype was seen more than once but under ten times. This clone may be a read error of a much larger clone one base away. This chain uses TRBV9 with TRBJ1-1; D is unresolved. Germline loops: CDR1 SGDLS, CDR2 YYNGEE. Trimming removed 3 bases from V and 4 bases from J, with 10 bases in between. The CDR3 is made up of 13 amino acids. The CDR3: CASSERRSTEAFF. CDR3 in DNA: TGTGCCAGCAGCGAGAGGCGTAGCACTGAAGCTTTCTTT.

As regards this clonotype: A much larger clone differs from this one at a single base, so this may be a read error. The chain has TRBV6-1 and TRBJ2-7; TRBD1 aligns across 9 bases. Germline loops: CDR1 MNHNS, CDR2 SASEGT. The CDR3 length is 17 residues. The CDR3 bases are TGTGCCAGCAGAGCGGACAGGGGAGGGAATACTGGCTACAAGCAGTACTTC. Its translation is CASRADRGGNTGYKQYF.

This clonotype was observed at least ten times. J is TRBJ2-1 and V is TRBV12-3 or TRBV12-4; 8 bases align to TRBD2. CDR3 size: 18 residues. J lost 5 bases, V lost 7 bases, and 19 bases had no gene match. The CDR3: CASNPGRGGGGPDNEQFF. For the CDR3, the DNA is TGTGCCAGCAACCCGGGCCGGGGGGGCGGGGGACCCGACAATGAGCAGTTCTTC.

This clonotype was observed many times. The J gene is TRBJ2-7, the V gene TRBV12-5; D ambiguous. Germline V gene data show CDR1 as LGHNT and CDR2 as FRNRAP. The V end was cut by 0 bases, the J end by 0 bases, with 9 bases between. This CDR3 spans 15 amino acids. The CDR3, as DNA: TGTGCTAGTGGTTTGGTAGTGGCGAGCTCCTACGAGCAGTACTTC. Protein product: CASGLVVASSYEQYF.

This clonotype was picked up a small number of times. The chain joins TRBV19 to TRBJ2-1; TRBD1 aligns across 8 bases. With 0 bases clipped from V and 4 bases from J, the junction kept 11 bases outside the gene matches. The CDR3 sequence is 18 residues long. Germline assignment: CDR1 LNHDA and CDR2 SQIVND (reference sequence). The CDR3 loop is CASSIDLLTGGMYNEQFF. The CDR3 bases are TGTGCCAGTAGTATAGATTTATTAACAGGGGGGATGTACAATGAGCAGTTCTTC.

This clonotype was observed many times. V is TRBV29-1 and J is TRBJ1-2; TRBD1 matches 10 bases. Trimming took 0 bases from V and 1 from J; bases not matched to a gene: 8. Germline lookup yields CDR1 SQVTM and CDR2 ANQGSEA. There are 17 residues in the CDR3. The CDR3 loop reads CSVEDYSRTGGNYGYTF. CDR3 nucleotide sequence: TGCAGCGTTGAAGATTATAGCCGGACAGGGGGTAACTATGGCTACACCTTC.

The chain couples TRBV6-2 or TRBV6-3 to TRBJ1-2; 8 bases are a match to TRBD1. Germline CDR1 MNHEY, CDR2 SVGEGT. V trimming: 5 bases; J trimming: 5 bases; junction bases outside the gene matches: 10. The CDR3 length is 15 residues. As DNA, the CDR3 is TGTGCCAGCAGTGAAGCCTCAGGGGGCTCTTATGGCTACACCTTC. Protein product: CASSEASGGSYGYTF.

The genes are TRBV3-1 and TRBJ1-5; a weak D match, TRBD1 (5 bases). Looked up from germline, CDR1 is LGHDT and CDR2 is YNNKEL (reference sequence). CDR3 length: 15 residues. Trimming cost V 1 base and J 7 bases, with 14 bases left between them. CDR3 sequence (DNA): TGTGCCAGCAGCCAAGCAGGGCAAGCGGGCCAGCCCCAGCATTTT. Translating it yields CASSQAGQAGQPQHF.

A note on this clonotype: The limits of the CDR3 on the DNA are not certain, so only TCRdb's listed CDR3 is given. The genes are TRBV6-2 or TRBV6-3 and TRBJ1-5. The CDR3 spans 23 amino acids, including both terminal residues. CDR1 is MNHEY and CDR2 is SVGEGT in the germline V gene. CDR3 loop: CASASGDNTDTQYFGPGVQPQHF.

This clonotype has only a few counts. J is TRBJ1-1 and V is TRBV7-8, with D unresolved. CDR1 and CDR2 (germline): SGHVS, FQNEAQ. V lost 1 base and J 0 bases, leaving 9 bases between the germline ends. The CDR3 runs 15 residues. For the CDR3, the DNA is TGTGCCAGCAGCTTAGGAAGATTGATGAACACTGAAGCTTTCTTT. Its protein product is CASSLGRLMNTEAFF.

As for this clonotype: One end of the junction is discordant with germline, which a read error may explain. The chain links TRBV10-3 to TRBJ2-4; D may be TRBD2 (6 bases). The CDR3 totals 14 residues. Germline-derived CDR1 and CDR2 are ENHRY and SYGVKD. CDR3 amino acids: CASSFGGAKNIQYF. CDR3 sequence (DNA): TGTGCCAGCAGTTTCGGGGGAGCCAAAAACATTCAGTACTTC.

This clonotype was counted many times. The V gene is TRBV3-1, the J gene TRBJ1-1; D is unclear. The V gene's germline CDR1 is LGHDT and CDR2 YNNKEL (reference sequence). The CDR3 totals 14 residues. V lost 1 base to trimming and J lost 1 base, with 7 bases between them. The CDR3 is CASSQGAANTEAFF. Written as DNA, the CDR3 is TGTGCCAGCAGCCAAGGTGCAGCGAACACTGAAGCTTTCTTT.

The sample holds many counts of this clonotype. The gene calls are TRBV12-3 or TRBV12-4 and TRBJ1-5; D remains unclear. The V end lost 3 bases, the J end lost 5 bases, and 8 bases lay between the germline ends. The length of the CDR3 is 13 residues. CDR3 sequence: CASSLLRDQPQHF. The CDR3 bases are TGTGCCAGCAGTTTGCTGAGAGATCAGCCCCAGCATTTT.

At least ten counts were recorded for this clonotype. The V and J genes are TRBV19 and TRBJ1-2; D may be TRBD1 (6 bases). Germline CDR1 and CDR2: LNHDA and SQIVND (reference sequence). The CDR3 has 14 residues. V gave up 3 bases and J gave up 4 bases, with 12 bases separating them. The CDR3 reads CASSMGAFGYGYTF. For the CDR3, the DNA is TGTGCCAGTAGTATGGGGGCGTTTGGCTATGGCTACACCTTC.

This clonotype was observed many times. The chain joins TRBV12-3 or TRBV12-4 to TRBJ2-1, with D unresolved. CDR3 length: 13 residues. Trimming pared 1 base from V and 6 bases from J, leaving 7 bases between. CDR3 sequence: CASSLGQVNEQFF. In DNA form, the CDR3 reads TGTGCCAGCAGTTTAGGGCAGGTCAATGAGCAGTTCTTC.

This clonotype was seen repeatedly, ten times or more. The gene calls are TRBV20-1 and TRBJ2-5; 8 bases map to TRBD2. The CDR3 runs to 13 residues. Unmatched junction bases numbered 8, after V lost 6 bases and J lost 5 bases. CDR1 is DFQATT, CDR2 SNEGSKA, per germline (reference sequence). The CDR3 region is CSAPLREGETQYF. CDR3 DNA: TGCAGTGCCCCTCTCCGGGAGGGGGAGACCCAGTACTTC.

This clonotype was counted at least ten times. This chain joins TRBV2 and TRBJ2-7, with a tentative D call TRBD1 (6 bases). Germline V gene sequence: CDR1 SNHLY, CDR2 FYNNEI. V shed 6 bases and J shed 1 base, with 10 bases lying between them. This CDR3 has 13 residues. CDR3 DNA sequence: TGTGCCAGCAGACAGGGAACGTCCTACGAGCAGTACTTC. Amino acids: CASRQGTSYEQYF.

This clonotype was seen repeatedly, ten times or more. The chain links TRBV20-1 to TRBJ1-6; no reliable D call. The V end was cut by 0 bases, the J end by 8 bases, with 17 bases between. Germline loops: CDR1 DFQATT, CDR2 SNEGSKA (reference sequence). The CDR3 spans 16 residues. The DNA for the CDR3 is TGCAGTGCTAGAGAAGTTGGCTGGGAGGTATATTCACCCCTCCACTTT. Residues: CSAREVGWEVYSPLHF.

This clonotype was seen many times. This chain links TRBV20-1 with TRBJ1-5; possible D gene TRBD1, 5 bases. The germline V gene has CDR1 DFQATT and CDR2 SNEGSKA (reference sequence). This CDR3 has 14 residues. Trimming took off 8 bases at V and 9 bases at J, with 23 bases between the two ends. CDR3 DNA sequence: TGCAGTACTCCTTTGGAGGGGCCGGTGGGGCCCCAGCATTTT. Its translation: CSTPLEGPVGPQHF.

This clonotype was recorded a few times. The chain recombines TRBV10-3 with TRBJ1-1, with 7 bases identical to TRBD1. This CDR3 is 15 amino acids long. Per germline, CDR1 ENHRY and CDR2 SYGVKD. Trimming took 4 bases from V and 3 from J; bases not matched to a gene: 8. This chain's CDR3 is CAISGQGDMDTEAFF. Here the CDR3 DNA reads TGTGCCATCAGTGGGCAGGGGGATATGGACACTGAAGCTTTCTTT.